The TCR beta chain under discussion was sequenced for a study of blood T cell repertoires in COVID-19. Study at large: The study drew acute and convalescent COVID-19 samples from the United States, Italy and Spain. PBMCs, B-cell-depleted T cells, or T cells provided the cDNA or gDNA that made up the material.

The length of the CDR3 is 19 residues. The ends lost 5 bases at V and 5 bases at J; junction bases unmatched: 17. Germline CDR1 is WSHSY and CDR2 is SAAADI. In the source study's methods: Nucleated cell number was recorded as an estimate derived from reference gene primer amplification. Sequencing used immunoSEQ multiplex PCR; TCRdb keeps in-frame clones, though not all of them. D and trimming come from the DNA, and the V and J calls and clone size come from that table. Here the sample spans roughly 360,000 clones, around 84% being singletons. The sequence was obtained from a human donor with acute or convalescent COVID-19. The donor label of this sample is uncertain. The material sequenced was peripheral blood. The V gene is TRBV10-2, the J gene TRBJ2-7; 14 bases agree with TRBD2. This chain's CDR3 is CASSFPGTSGRSAVDEQYF. CDR3 DNA sequence: TGCGCCAGCAGTTTTCCCGGGACTAGCGGGAGATCAGCGGTGGACGAGCAGTACTTC.